This T cell receptor (beta chain) was identified in a study of T cell changes during pregnancy in multiple sclerosis. Clones were read by immunoSEQ multiplex PCR, and TCRdb kept only the in-frame ones, dropping some. The sample records around 20,000 clones, more than 75% being singletons. Germline V CDR1 and CDR2: SGHTA, FQGNSA. This CDR3 has 15 residues. Trimming cost V 8 bases and J 4 bases; bases outside gene matches: 7. The TCR originated in a female donor in good health, enrolled as a control in a pregnancy study. The specimen comprised CD4+ T cells from peripheral blood mononuclear cells, sampled in the first trimester of pregnancy. The gene calls are TRBV7-2 and TRBJ1-3; 11 bases map to TRBD1. CDR3 nucleotides: TGTGCCAGCGACCCCAGGACAGGGGGCGGAAACACCATATATTTT. Translation gives CASDPRTGGGNTIYF.